One sample yielded the 8 T cell receptor beta chains listed below, sequenced in a study of graft-versus-host responses after intestinal transplantation. TCRdb keeps only in-frame clones here, not all; method: immunoSEQ multiplex PCR. The table shows tens of thousands of clones, with around 90% occurring only once. No antigen is known for these receptors. The sample in question was unstimulated CD8+ T cells sorted from spleen or lymph node cells, obtained before intestinal transplant. Source of these receptors: a human donor who received an intestinal transplant.

V is TRBV5-1 and J is TRBJ1-3, with TRBD1 matching 8 bases. Germline V gene lookup returns CDR1 SGHRS and CDR2 YFSETQ. V gave up 4 bases and J gave up 0 bases; unmatched junction bases: 9. CDR3 length equals 17 residues. The CDR3 sequence: CASSPGTGFFSGNTIYF. The CDR3 DNA reads as TGCGCCAGCAGCCCCGGGACAGGCTTCTTCTCTGGAAACACCATATATTTT.

This chain uses TRBV4-2 with TRBJ2-7; 9 nucleotides agree with TRBD2. CDR1 LGHNA and CDR2 YNFKEQ come from the germline V gene. The CDR3 has 15 amino acids. V shed 0 bases and J 7 bases; nucleotides not matched to a gene: 7. CDR3 region: CASSQDASGAGEQYF. The DNA of the CDR3 is TGTGCCAGCAGCCAAGATGCTAGCGGGGCCGGGGAGCAGTACTTC.

The chain is built from TRBV27 and TRBJ1-2; tentatively, D is TRBD1 (5 bases). V lost 3 bases and J lost 2, with 16 bases in between. Germline assignment: CDR1 MNHEY and CDR2 SMNVEV (reference sequence). The CDR3 covers 16 residues. In DNA, the CDR3 is TGTGCCAGCAGTTTTAGGGGACGGGGCCTCAACTATGGCTACACCTTC. Encoded protein: CASSFRGRGLNYGYTF.

The chain combines TRBV9 with TRBJ2-3; possible D gene TRBD1, 6 bases. Germline assignment: CDR1 SGDLS and CDR2 YYNGEE. The CDR3 consists of 13 residues. Trimming took 0 bases from V and 4 from J, leaving 6 bases between them. The CDR3, as DNA: TGTGCCAGCAGCGTAGAGGGGGCAGATACGCAGTATTTT. It codes for CASSVEGADTQYF.

Here the CDR3 reads CASSQGGSAEETQYF. The CDR3 DNA is TGCGCCAGCAGCCAAGGGGGCTCCGCGGAAGAGACCCAGTACTTC. The J gene is TRBJ2-5, the V gene TRBV4-1; TRBD1 might be the D (5 bases). Trimming took off 1 base at V and 3 bases at J, with 12 bases between the two ends. Germline V lookup: CDR1 MGHRA, CDR2 YSYEKL. The CDR3 covers 15 residues.

The chain carries TRBV6-6 and TRBJ2-2; D might be TRBD1 or TRBD2, each matching 5 bases. Per the germline V gene, CDR1 is MNHNY and CDR2 is SVGAGI (reference sequence). This CDR3 has 14 amino acids. V shed 4 bases and J shed 3 bases, with 9 bases lying between them. CDR3 sequence (DNA): TGTGCCAGCAGTTGGGACCTCGACACCGGGGAGCTGTTTTTT. It yields the protein CASSWDLDTGELFF.

The chain is built from TRBV4-1 and TRBJ2-6; 13 bases agree with TRBD2. V dropped 0 bases and J dropped 3; count of bases not matched to a gene: 11. Germline V gives CDR1 MGHRA, CDR2 YSYEKL. The CDR3 covers 21 residues. The DNA for the CDR3 is TGCGCCAGCAGCCAAGAGAAACCGGGACTAGCGGGACGGAGTGGGGCCAACGTCCTGACTTTC. It codes for CASSQEKPGLAGRSGANVLTF.

The chain combines TRBV27 with TRBJ2-1; perhaps TRBD1 as D (6 bases). V lost 2 bases to trimming and J lost 4 bases, with 12 bases between them. Per the germline V gene, CDR1 is MNHEY and CDR2 is SMNVEV (reference sequence). The CDR3 length is 15 residues. The CDR3 sequence: CASSLVDSLYNEQFF. The CDR3 DNA reads TGTGCCAGCAGTTTAGTGGACAGTTTATACAATGAGCAGTTCTTC.